This T cell receptor beta chain stems from a study of T-cell reconstitution after alpha-beta-depleted transplantation in children. Germline CDR1 is ENHRY and CDR2 is SYGVKD. This CDR3 has 13 residues. Germline trimming cut 7 bases from V and 6 bases from J; bases unmatched to any gene: 5. A library of TCRbeta sequences, prepared with unique molecular identifiers, was generated. TCRdb analysed the PCR reads with MiXCR anew, one entry per CDR3 protein. The sample comprises some 78,000 distinct CDR3 sequences, roughly 15% of which are singletons, and 25% to 35% rests with the top ten. The starting material was PBMCs, mostly from graft donor cells, obtained 180 days after TCRalphabeta/CD19-depleted stem cell transplant. The chain recombines TRBV10-3 with TRBJ2-3, with TRBD1 identical over 9 bases. This clonotype was obtained from a male patient under 10 years old who had a stem cell transplant for acute lymphoblastic leukemia, so the T cells may come from the graft donor. CDR3 in DNA: TGTGCCATCACCCCGGGGACAGGGGATACGCAGTATTTT. Protein product: CAITPGTGDTQYF.